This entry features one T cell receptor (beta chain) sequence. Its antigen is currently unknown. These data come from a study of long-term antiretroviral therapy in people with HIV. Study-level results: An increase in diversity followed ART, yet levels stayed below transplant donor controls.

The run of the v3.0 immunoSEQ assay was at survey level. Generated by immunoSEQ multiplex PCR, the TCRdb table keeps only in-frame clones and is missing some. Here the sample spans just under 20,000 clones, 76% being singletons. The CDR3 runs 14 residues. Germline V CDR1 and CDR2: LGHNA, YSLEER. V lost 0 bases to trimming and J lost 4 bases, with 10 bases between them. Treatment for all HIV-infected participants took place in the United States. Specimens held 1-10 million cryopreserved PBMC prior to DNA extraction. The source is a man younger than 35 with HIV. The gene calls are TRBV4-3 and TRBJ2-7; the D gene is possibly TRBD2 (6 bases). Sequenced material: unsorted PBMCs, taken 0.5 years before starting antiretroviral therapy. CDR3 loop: CASSQDIRGYEQYF. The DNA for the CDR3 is TGCGCCAGCAGCCAAGATATCCGGGGGTACGAGCAGTACTTC.